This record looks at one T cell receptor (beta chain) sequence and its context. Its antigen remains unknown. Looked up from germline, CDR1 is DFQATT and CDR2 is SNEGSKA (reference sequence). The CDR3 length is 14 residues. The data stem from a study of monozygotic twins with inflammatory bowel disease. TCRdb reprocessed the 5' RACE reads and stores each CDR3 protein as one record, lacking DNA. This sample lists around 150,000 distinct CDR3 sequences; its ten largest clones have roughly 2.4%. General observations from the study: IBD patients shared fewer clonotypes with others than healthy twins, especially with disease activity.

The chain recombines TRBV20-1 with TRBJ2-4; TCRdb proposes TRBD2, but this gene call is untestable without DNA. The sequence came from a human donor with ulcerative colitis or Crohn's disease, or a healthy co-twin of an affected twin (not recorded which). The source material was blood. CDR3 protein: CSTWTSGAKNIQYF.